The entry below describes one T cell receptor beta chain. This specimen comes from a study of shared clonotypes between healthy human individuals. Sequencing used immunoSEQ multiplex PCR; TCRdb keeps in-frame clones, though not all of them. The sample carries under 2,500,000 clones, about 94% recorded once. Sequenced input: naive CD4+ T cells sorted from blood. Regarding subset: CD45RA+ positively selected. The sequence was obtained from a man between 18 and 29 years old in good health.

In DNA form, the CDR3 reads TGCGCCAGCAGCCAAGAATGGTGGGTCGATGGATCCTCCCAAGAGACCCAGTACTTC. Protein product: CASSQEWWVDGSSQETQYF. The chain combines TRBV4-3 with TRBJ2-5; no firm D call. V lost 0 bases to trimming and J lost 1 base, with 21 bases between them. CDR1 is LGHNA, CDR2 YSLEER, per germline. This CDR3 is built from 19 residues.